This is a list of T cell receptor beta chains from one sample in a study of T cell responses to AZD1222 COVID-19 vaccine. Clones were sequenced by immunoSEQ multiplex PCR, and TCRdb holds only the in-frame ones, with some missing. The sample consists of about 130,000 clones, over 90% of them appearing once. Sequencing was performed on peripheral blood, taken on day 0 of AZD1222 vaccination. All receptors come from an adult in good health. Both conserved end residues are part of each CDR3. The D gene is left open where the match is weak. Some rows mark clone size as missing; the rest say once, few, many or name a class of expanded clone.

- | TRBJ2-7 | - | TRBV5-1 | TGCGCCAGCAGCTCAGTCACCAACCTGAACTACGAGCAGTACTTC | CASSSVTNLNYEQYF
once | TRBJ2-7 | - | TRBV13 | TGTGCCAGCAGCCCCGGGACGTTCTCCTACGAGCAGTACTTC | CASSPGTFSYEQYF
- | TRBJ2-1 | TRBD2 | TRBV7-9 | TGTGCCAGCAGCCGGATCGCGGGAGCGCAATACAATGAGCAGTTCTTC | CASSRIAGAQYNEQFF
- | TRBJ1-2 | TRBD1 | TRBV19 | TGTGCCAGTAGCAGCGGCCCCAGGGGGGCCTATGGCTACACCTTC | CASSSGPRGAYGYTF
- | TRBJ1-5 | TRBD1 | TRBV19 | TGTGCCAGTCGAACAGGGGGCCTTCAGCCCCAGCATTTT | CASRTGGLQPQHF
- | TRBJ1-6 | TRBD1 | TRBV5-1 | TGCGCCAGCAGCGACCGGGACAGAAACAATTCACCCCTCCACTTT | CASSDRDRNNSPLHF
- | TRBJ2-7 | TRBD2 | TRBV28 | TGTGCCAGCAGTTTAGGGGTAGCGGGAGTGGGTGAGCAGTACTTC | CASSLGVAGVGEQYF
- | TRBJ2-3 | - | TRBV7-8 | TGTGCCAGCAGCTTAACCCCTAGGGGCTCGGATACGCAGTATTTT | CASSLTPRGSDTQYF
once | TRBJ2-5 | TRBD1 | TRBV5-1 | TGCGCCAGCAATGCAGGGGGCGAGACCCAGTACTTC | CASNAGGETQYF
- | TRBJ1-5 | - | TRBV7-9 | TGTGCCAGCAGCTTGGCGGGCAGTCGCAATCAGCCCCAGCATTTT | CASSLAGSRNQPQHF
- | TRBJ1-1 | TRBD1 | TRBV5-1 | TGCGCCAGCAGCGGGACAGGGGGCGTTTTTGAAGCTTTCTTT | CASSGTGGVFEAFF
- | TRBJ2-7 | TRBD2 | TRBV19 | TGTGCCAGTAGTATCAGTCAGGGAGGGATCTACGAGCAGTACTTC | CASSISQGGIYEQYF
once | TRBJ2-1 | - | TRBV11-2 | TGTGCCAGCAGCGCCGGGGGAATCGATGAGCAGTTCTTC | CASSAGGIDEQFF
- | TRBJ2-3 | TRBD1 | TRBV6-7 | TGTGCCAGCAGCAGACAGGGCCGGTCAGATACGCAGTATTTT | CASSRQGRSDTQYF
- | TRBJ2-7 | TRBD2 | TRBV6-5 | TGTGCCAGCAGTTACACCCCTAGCGGGGGCCCGGCAATGCAGTACTTC | CASSYTPSGGPAMQYF
- | TRBJ2-7 | - | TRBV20-1 | TGCAGTGCTAGTCGGCCCGGGACTGGCTACGAGCAGTACTTC | CSASRPGTGYEQYF
- | TRBJ2-4 | - | TRBV29-1 | TGCAGCGTTGATAAAGAGAACATTCAGTACTTC | CSVDKENIQYF
- | TRBJ2-6 | - | TRBV5-4 | TGTGCCAGCATCAGAGGACAGTTCGACTCTGGGGCCAACGTCCTGACTTTC | CASIRGQFDSGANVLTF
once | TRBJ1-2 | - | TRBV19 | TGTGCCAGTAGTACGACAGTGAACTATGGCTACACCTTC | CASSTTVNYGYTF
- | TRBJ2-5 | - | TRBV2 | TGTGCCAGCAGTGTTATGCAAAAAGAGACCCAGTACTTC | CASSVMQKETQYF
- | TRBJ1-2 | - | TRBV27 | TGTGCCACCCGGGGTATCTATGGCTACACCTTC | CATRGIYGYTF
- | TRBJ1-3 | TRBD1 | TRBV19 | TGTGCCAGTAGTTCGGACAGGGGGCCTGGAAACACCATATATTTT | CASSSDRGPGNTIYF
- | TRBJ2-7 | TRBD2 | TRBV9 | TGTGCCAGCAGCCGCACGGTGGCGGGAGGGCCCTACGAGCAGTACTTC | CASSRTVAGGPYEQYF
- | TRBJ1-3 | - | TRBV9 | TGTGCCAGCAGCGTAGACGGCGGAAACACCATATATTTT | CASSVDGGNTIYF
- | TRBJ2-3 | TRBD2 | TRBV19 | TGTGCCAGTACCGGGGGGGCAAGTTCAGATACGCAGTATTTT | CASTGGASSDTQYF
- | TRBJ1-1 | - | TRBV27 | TGTGCCAGCAGGACCTGGAGGACCAACACTGAAGCTTTCTTT | CASRTWRTNTEAFF
- | TRBJ1-5 | - | TRBV6-5 | TGTGCCAGCTGCGTCAGGGCGGATCAGCCCCAGCATTTT | CASCVRADQPQHF
- | TRBJ1-1 | - | TRBV4-1 | TGCGCCAGCAGCCTCGACGGGGGGTCTACAAAGCGGGTAGCTTTCTTT | CASSLDGGSTKRVAFF
- | TRBJ1-1 | - | TRBV7-8 | TGTGCCAGCAGCTTACAAGGGGGGACTGAAGCTTTCTTT | CASSLQGGTEAFF
- | TRBJ2-5 | - | TRBV28 | TGTGCCAGCAGGCCAAGCAAATTCCATGGGGTCCAAGAGACCCAGTACTTC | CASRPSKFHGVQETQYF
once | TRBJ2-6 | - | TRBV19 | TGTGCCAGTAGTTCTTCCGCGAGCTCTGGGGCCAACGTCCTGACTTTC | CASSSSASSGANVLTF
- | TRBJ2-2 | - | TRBV2 | TGTGCCAGCAGTGGGACTGACCGAGTCACCGGGGAGCTGTTTTTT | CASSGTDRVTGELFF
- | TRBJ2-7 | TRBD2 | TRBV19 | TGTGCCAGTAGTCTCGATGGGACTAGCGTCTACGAGCAGTACTTC | CASSLDGTSVYEQYF
- | TRBJ2-3 | TRBD2 | TRBV2 | TGTGCCATCTCGGGACTAGCGGGGGCCACTGCCACAGATACGCAGTATTTT | CAISGLAGATATDTQYF
- | TRBJ2-1 | TRBD1 | TRBV19 | TGTGCCAGTAGTACCGGTGGACAGGGCTACAATGAGCAGTTCTTC | CASSTGGQGYNEQFF
- | TRBJ1-1 | TRBD1 | TRBV30 | TGTGCCTGGGGCCAGACAGGGGCCGGGGGACCGCACACTGAAGCTTTCTTT | CAWGQTGAGGPHTEAFF
- | TRBJ1-1 | - | TRBV30 | TGTGCCTGGAGGAGGGGACTGAACACTGAAGCTTTCTTT | CAWRRGLNTEAFF
- | TRBJ1-6 | TRBD1 | TRBV5-1 | TGCGCCAGCAGCCTGACAGGGCCCGGGTTGTATTCACCCCTCCACTTT | CASSLTGPGLYSPLHF
- | TRBJ2-1 | - | TRBV5-4 | TGTGCCAGCAGCTTCGGGAGCAATGAGCAGTTCTTC | CASSFGSNEQFF
- | TRBJ1-2 | - | TRBV7-8 | TGTGCCAGCAGCTTAGACAGGTTGCATGGCTACACCTTC | CASSLDRLHGYTF
- | TRBJ2-1 | TRBD2 | TRBV7-6 | TGTGCCAGCAGCTTTATCGCGGGAGGGCCGAGTGAGCAGTTCTTC | CASSFIAGGPSEQFF
- | TRBJ2-1 | TRBD1 | TRBV19 | TGTGCCAGTAGTAGCTATGACAGGGACCGGGAAGAGCAGTTCTTC | CASSSYDRDREEQFF
- | TRBJ2-1 | TRBD2 | TRBV19 | TGTGCCACCCGAAGGGCTAGCGGGGGGGCCAATGAGCAGTTCTTC | CATRRASGGANEQFF